Detailed here is one T cell receptor (beta chain). Its antigen is still unknown. This sample is part of a study of T cell responses to AZD1222 COVID-19 vaccine. Overall study results and limits: Unmutated variant regions are reportedly targeted by nearly half of spike-specific TCRs.

The CDR3 contains 15 residues. CDR1 SGHRS and CDR2 YFSETQ come from the germline V gene. V was shortened by 4 bases and J by 3 bases, with 17 bases between the two germline ends. TCRdb keeps only in-frame clones here, not all; method: immunoSEQ multiplex PCR. The sample yields approximately 130,000 clones, around 89% seen once. The receptor's source is an adult in good health. The J gene is TRBJ2-7, the V gene TRBV5-1; possible D gene TRBD1, 6 bases. The source material was peripheral blood, sampled on day 0 of MenACWY control vaccination. Here the CDR3 DNA reads TGCGCCAGCAGCCCCCGAACAGGGAGTTTCTACGAGCAGTACTTC. This encodes CASSPRTGSFYEQYF.